The 29 T cell receptor beta chains in this list originate from one sample, sequenced in a study of blood T cell repertoires in COVID-19. Here immunoSEQ multiplex PCR was the method, and the copy in TCRdb shows in-frame clones only, minus some. The repertoire holds 95,000 to 100,000 clones, roughly nine tenths seen once, with roughly 17% in the top ten. The sequencing input was peripheral blood. The receptors shown here come from a man in his fifties with acute or convalescent COVID-19.

This sequence joins TRBV30 and TRBJ2-2; 11 bases align to TRBD2. Germline trimming cut 0 bases from V and 6 bases from J; bases unmatched to any gene: 0. The germline V gene encodes CDR1 GTSNPN and CDR2 SVGIG (reference sequence). The CDR3 spans 14 residues. CDR3 DNA: TGTGCCTGGAGTGTTAGCGGGGGGGCCGGGGAGCTGTTTTTT. Translated, it gives CAWSVSGGAGELFF.

The chain has TRBV5-1 and TRBJ1-2, with D possibly TRBD1 on 6 matching bases. V lost 0 bases, J lost 5 bases, and 11 bases lay in between. Germline V gene lookup returns CDR1 SGHRS and CDR2 YFSETQ. This CDR3 comprises 14 residues. The CDR3, as DNA: TGCGCCAGCAGCTTGGCGGACAGAGTATATGGCTACACCTTC. Encoded protein: CASSLADRVYGYTF.

This clone has a single count. The CDR3 DNA is TGTGCCAGCAGCTTGAGCCTAGCTTACAATGAGCAGTTCTTC. Amino acids: CASSLSLAYNEQFF. This sequence joins TRBV11-3 and TRBJ2-1; a weak D match, TRBD2 (5 bases). This CDR3 is built from 14 residues. The germline V gene has CDR1 SGHNT and CDR2 YENEEA. V shed 3 bases and J shed 4 bases, with 10 bases lying between them.

The chain has TRBV11-1 and TRBJ1-1; D is possibly TRBD1 (5 bases). The length of the CDR3 is 13 residues. Trimming left V 2 bases short and J 1 base short, with 5 bases between. From germline, CDR1 is SGHAT and CDR2 FQDESV (reference sequence). The CDR3 loop reads CASSLTGNTEAFF. CDR3 in DNA: TGTGCCAGCAGCTTAACAGGGAACACTGAAGCTTTCTTT. Complete variable domain (other parts from reference TRBV11-1 and TRBJ1-1): EAEVAQSPRYKITEKSQAVAFWCDPISGHATLYWYRQILGQGPELLVQFQDESVVDDSQLPKDRFSAERLKGVDSTLKIQPAELGDSAMYLCASSLTGNTEAFFGQGTRLTVV.

CDR3 bases: TGTGCCAGCAGTGATGATGCCTCAGTCCGCTATGGCTACACCTTC. Residues: CASSDDASVRYGYTF. The V gene is TRBV25-1, the J gene TRBJ1-2; the D is unclear. The CDR3 spans 15 residues. CDR1 and CDR2 (germline): MGHDK, SYGVNS. Trimming took off 3 bases at V and 4 bases at J, with 15 bases between the two ends.

This clone has a single count. In DNA form, the CDR3 reads TGCGCCAGCAGCCTTACTAGCGGGGGATACAATGAGCAGTTCTTC. It is translated as CASSLTSGGYNEQFF. V gene TRBV10-2 combines with J gene TRBJ2-1, with 11 bases that match TRBD2. This CDR3 has 15 residues. Germline assignment: CDR1 WSHSY and CDR2 SAAADI. The trim removed 6 bases at V and 4 bases at J, leaving 5 bases unmatched.

This clone was recorded a few times. The chain has TRBV15 and TRBJ1-1; no clear D gene. Germline V lookup: CDR1 LNHNV, CDR2 YYDKDF (reference sequence). CDR3 length: 15 residues. V was cut by 5 bases and J by 0 bases, with 13 bases left in between. CDR3 loop: CATSPLSGMNTEAFF. CDR3 nucleotide sequence: TGTGCCACCAGCCCTTTGAGCGGCATGAACACTGAAGCTTTCTTT.

The J gene is TRBJ1-2, the V gene TRBV4-1; D ambiguous. The germline V gene has CDR1 MGHRA and CDR2 YSYEKL. The CDR3 has 13 amino acids. V lost 0 bases and J 8 bases, leaving 10 bases between the germline ends. The CDR3 bases are TGCGCCAGCAGCCAAGATCCTCGTTCGGGCTACACCTTC. Amino acids: CASSQDPRSGYTF.

V and J are TRBV7-9 and TRBJ2-7, with 7 nucleotides matching TRBD1. J was trimmed by 3 bases and V by 5 bases; bases with no gene match: 10. The CDR3 runs to 15 residues. Germline lookup yields CDR1 SEHNR and CDR2 FQNEAQ (reference sequence). Here the CDR3 DNA reads TGTGCCAGCAGCGACTTAACCGGGACAGACTACGAGCAGTACTTC. This encodes CASSDLTGTDYEQYF.

V gene TRBV15 combines with J gene TRBJ1-1; TRBD1 matches at 8 bases. J lost 2 bases, V lost 3 bases, and 14 bases had no gene match. Looked up from germline, CDR1 is LNHNV and CDR2 is YYDKDF (reference sequence). The CDR3 has 18 residues. The CDR3 nucleotides read TGTGCCACCAGCAGTGGGGGGGGACTGGGACAGGTTAACACTGAAGCTTTCTTT. Amino acid sequence: CATSSGGGLGQVNTEAFF. Drawing the rest from reference TRBV15 and TRBJ1-1, the complete variable domain is DAMVIQNPRYQVTQFGKPVTLSCSQTLNHNVMYWYQQKSSQAPKLLFHYYDKDFNNEADTPDNFQSRRPNTSFCFLDIRSPGLGDTAMYLCATSSGGGLGQVNTEAFFGQGTRLTVV.

V gene TRBV29-1 combines with J gene TRBJ2-1, with 8 bases aligning to TRBD1. Germline CDR1 SQVTM, CDR2 ANQGSEA. CDR3 length: 14 amino acids. V lost 7 bases and J lost 5; bases outside the gene matches: 10. As DNA, the CDR3 is TGCAGCGCTCGCCCAGGGGGCCAGGACAATGAGCAGTTCTTC. Translated, it gives CSARPGGQDNEQFF.

The rearrangement links TRBV5-1 to TRBJ1-2, with TRBD1 matching over 10 bases. This CDR3 is 15 amino acids long. The V segment lost 7 bases and the J segment 5 bases; nucleotides outside the gene matches: 11. Looked up from germline, CDR1 is SGHRS and CDR2 is YFSETQ. The CDR3: CASALRDRGQYGYTF. CDR3 bases: TGCGCCAGCGCGCTCCGGGACAGGGGACAGTATGGCTACACCTTC.

The chain combines TRBV5-1 with TRBJ2-3; 14 bases map to TRBD2. Trimming at V came to 4 bases and at J to 4 bases, leaving 5 bases not matched to a gene. CDR1 and CDR2 (germline): SGHRS, YFSETQ. This CDR3 is built from 16 residues. CDR3 region: CASSLTSGGAPDTQYF. The CDR3 DNA sequence: TGCGCCAGCAGCCTGACTAGCGGGGGGGCCCCAGATACGCAGTATTTT.

This clone was detected once. The CDR3 region is CASSTTGANNEQFF. Written as DNA, the CDR3 is TGCGCCAGCAGCACCACAGGGGCAAACAATGAGCAGTTCTTC. The J gene is TRBJ2-1, the V gene TRBV5-1; 7 bases map to TRBD1. V shed 4 bases and J 5 bases; nucleotides not matched to a gene: 6. CDR1 and CDR2 from the germline V gene are SGHRS and YFSETQ. CDR3 length: 14 amino acids.

The chain links TRBV5-5 to TRBJ1-5, with D maybe TRBD1 (6 bases). The ends were cut back, 0 bases at V and 4 bases at J, with 17 bases in the middle. The CDR3 sequence is 17 residues long. From germline, CDR1 is SGHKS and CDR2 YYEKEE (reference sequence). CDR3 sequence (DNA): TGTGCCAGCAGCTTGGAGATACAGGGCTTGGTAAATCAGCCCCAGCATTTT. Translating it yields CASSLEIQGLVNQPQHF.

V usage is TRBV7-9 and J usage is TRBJ2-1; possible D gene TRBD2, 5 bases. CDR1 and CDR2 from the germline V gene are SEHNR and FQNEAQ (reference sequence). V was cut by 1 base and J by 7 bases, with 11 bases left in between. The CDR3 is made up of 14 amino acids. The CDR3 is CASSLEAWRNEQFF. CDR3 coding DNA: TGTGCCAGCAGCTTAGAAGCGTGGAGGAATGAGCAGTTCTTC. Full variable domain (outside the CDR3, taken from reference TRBV7-9 and TRBJ2-1): DTGVSQNPRHKITKRGQNVTFRCDPISEHNRLYWYRQTLGQGPEFLTYFQNEAQLEKSRLLSDRFSAERPKGSFSTLEIQRTEQGDSAMYLCASSLEAWRNEQFFGPGTRLTVL.

Only one count was recorded for this clone. V gene TRBV5-5 combines with J gene TRBJ2-7; maybe TRBD2 (6 bases). Between the trimmed V and J ends, which lost 3 bases and 8 bases, there was a span of 15 bases. This CDR3 region has 13 residues. Germline V gives CDR1 SGHKS, CDR2 YYEKEE (reference sequence). This chain's CDR3 is CASSWTGAEQQYF. The CDR3 bases are TGTGCCAGCAGCTGGACGGGAGCTGAGCAGCAGTACTTC.

V is TRBV6-5 and J is TRBJ1-1; D unclear. Germline V gene data show CDR1 as MNHEY and CDR2 as SVGAGI. This CDR3 is built from 13 residues. Trimming stripped 10 bases from V and 3 bases from J, with 15 bases between. The DNA of the CDR3 is TGTGCCACCTATCGATCGGGTTACACTGAAGCTTTCTTT. Protein sequence: CATYRSGYTEAFF.

The chain links TRBV27 to TRBJ1-1, with a possible D match to TRBD1 (6 bases). The CDR3 is 14 amino acids. CDR1 is MNHEY, CDR2 SMNVEV, per germline (reference sequence). Trimming pared 6 bases from V and 4 bases from J, leaving 15 bases between. DNA for the CDR3: TGTGCCAGCAGAAAAGGGGGAAGTGGCACTGAAGCTTTCTTT. This translates into CASRKGGSGTEAFF.

The chain links TRBV7-2 to TRBJ2-3; D is possibly TRBD2 (6 bases). The CDR3 runs to 14 residues. From germline, CDR1 is SGHTA and CDR2 FQGNSA. Trimming stripped 7 bases from V and 2 bases from J, with 13 bases between. CDR3 amino acids: CASTVGGVTDTQYF. CDR3 DNA: TGTGCCAGCACGGTGGGGGGAGTCACAGATACGCAGTATTTT.

V usage is TRBV25-1 and J usage is TRBJ1-1; maybe TRBD1 (5 bases). The germline CDR1 and CDR2 sequences are MGHDK and SYGVNS. The CDR3 runs 13 residues. V was trimmed by 7 bases and J by 5 bases, leaving 14 bases between them. CDR3 in amino acids: CASTAGFVTEAFF. DNA for the CDR3: TGTGCCAGCACCGCAGGGTTTGTTACTGAAGCTTTCTTT.

The chain has TRBV5-1 and TRBJ1-4; TRBD1 is a possible D gene (6 bases). The CDR3 extends over 13 amino acids. The germline CDR1 and CDR2 sequences are SGHRS and YFSETQ. Trimming took off 0 bases at V and 6 bases at J, with 6 bases between the two ends. CDR3 nucleotides: TGCGCCAGCAGCTTGGGGACAGATGAAAAACTGTTTTTT. Translated: CASSLGTDEKLFF. Drawing the rest from reference TRBV5-1 and TRBJ1-4, the complete variable domain is KAGVTQTPRYLIKTRGQQVTLSCSPISGHRSVSWYQQTPGQGLQFLFEYFSETQRNKGNFPGRFSGRQFSNSRSEMNVSTLELGDSALYLCASSLGTDEKLFFGSGTQLSVL.

The rearrangement uses TRBV7-9 and TRBJ1-3, with a weak D call TRBD1 (5 bases). Trimming removed 1 base from V and 2 bases from J, with 12 bases in between. This CDR3 has 16 amino acids. Germline loops: CDR1 SEHNR, CDR2 FQNEAQ (reference sequence). CDR3 nucleotide sequence: TGTGCCAGCAGCTTAGTCCGGGGGTTAACTGGAAACACCATATATTTT. It yields the protein CASSLVRGLTGNTIYF.

The rearrangement uses TRBV6-5 and TRBJ1-2; the match to TRBD1 covers 7 bases. In germline, CDR1 is MNHEY, CDR2 SVGAGI. V lost 4 bases to trimming and J lost 0 bases; unmatched junction nucleotides: 2. This CDR3 has 14 residues. CDR3 in DNA: TGTGCCAGCAGTTGGGACAGAGCTAACTATGGCTACACCTTC. Amino acid sequence: CASSWDRANYGYTF.

Comment on this clone: One end of the junction does not line up with germline, which may come from a read error. V usage is TRBV13 and J usage is TRBJ1-1; TRBD1 agrees at 7 bases. CDR1 is PRHDT, CDR2 FYEKMQ, per germline (reference sequence). The CDR3 has 14 residues. DNA for the CDR3: TGTGCCAGCAGCGTAGGGGGCTTGGGCACTGAAGCTTTCTTT. Protein sequence: CASSVGGLGTEAFF. Variable domain in full (rest from reference TRBV13 and TRBJ1-1): AAGVIQSPRHLIKEKRETATLKCYPIPRHDTVYWYQQGPGQDPQFLISFYEKMQSDKGSIPDRFSAQQFSDYHSELNMSSLELGDSALYFCASSVGGLGTEAFFGQGTRLTVV.

The chain uses TRBV13 and TRBJ2-2; 10 bases align to TRBD2. V lost 5 bases, J lost 6 bases, and 9 bases stayed unmatched. The CDR3 spans 16 residues. Per the germline V gene, CDR1 is PRHDT and CDR2 is FYEKMQ (reference sequence). This CDR3 is CASSRVAGGSPGELFF. In DNA, the CDR3 is TGTGCCAGCAGCCGCGTAGCGGGGGGTTCTCCCGGGGAGCTGTTTTTT.

The chain is built from TRBV5-6 and TRBJ1-2; the D gene is possibly TRBD1 (6 bases). CDR3 length equals 16 residues. The germline V and J ends were trimmed by 3 bases and 3 bases, with 18 bases remaining between them. Germline V gene lookup returns CDR1 SGHDT and CDR2 YYEEEE. The CDR3 nucleotides are TGTGCCAGCAGCTCCTCGGACAGCTTTTATTACTATGGCTACACCTTC. This translates into CASSSSDSFYYYGYTF.

The chain has TRBV5-1 and TRBJ1-4, with 9 bases aligning to TRBD1. Germline assignment: CDR1 SGHRS and CDR2 YFSETQ. Trimming removed 3 bases from V and 3 bases from J; junction bases left unmatched: 6. The CDR3 contains 16 residues. The CDR3 DNA is TGCGCCAGCAGCTCATGGACAGGGGTGGCTAATGAAAAACTGTTTTTT. Translated: CASSSWTGVANEKLFF.

The chain has TRBV19 and TRBJ1-1; a possible D gene is TRBD1 (6 bases). Trimming removed 5 bases at V and 1 base at J, with 11 bases between. Germline values: CDR1 LNHDA, CDR2 SQIVND (reference sequence). CDR3 length: 14 amino acids. CDR3 DNA sequence: TGTGCCAGTAGTTACAGGGTTCAGAACACTGAAGCTTTCTTT. This encodes CASSYRVQNTEAFF. Looking up the rest from reference TRBV19 and TRBJ1-1 gives the full variable domain: DGGITQSPKYLFRKEGQNVTLSCEQNLNHDAMYWYRQDPGQGLRLIYYSQIVNDFQKGDIAEGYSVSREKKESFPLTVTSAQKNPTAFYLCASSYRVQNTEAFFGQGTRLTVV.